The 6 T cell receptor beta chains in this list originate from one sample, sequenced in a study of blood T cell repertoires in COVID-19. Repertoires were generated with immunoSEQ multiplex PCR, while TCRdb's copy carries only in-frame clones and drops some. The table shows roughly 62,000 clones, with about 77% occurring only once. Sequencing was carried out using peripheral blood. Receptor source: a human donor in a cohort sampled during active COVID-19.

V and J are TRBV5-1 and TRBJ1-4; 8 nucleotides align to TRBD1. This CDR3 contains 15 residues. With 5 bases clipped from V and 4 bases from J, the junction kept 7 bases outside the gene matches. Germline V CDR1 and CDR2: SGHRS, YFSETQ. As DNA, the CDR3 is TGCGCCAGCAGGCTAGGCGGACAGGGTAATGAAAAACTGTTTTTT. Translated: CASRLGGQGNEKLFF.

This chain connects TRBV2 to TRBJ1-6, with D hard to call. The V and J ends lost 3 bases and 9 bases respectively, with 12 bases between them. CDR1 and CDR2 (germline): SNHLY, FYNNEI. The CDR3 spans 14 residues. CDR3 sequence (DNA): TGTGCCAGCAGTGAGAGGGCAGGAGCTTCACCCCTCCACTTT. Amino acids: CASSERAGASPLHF.

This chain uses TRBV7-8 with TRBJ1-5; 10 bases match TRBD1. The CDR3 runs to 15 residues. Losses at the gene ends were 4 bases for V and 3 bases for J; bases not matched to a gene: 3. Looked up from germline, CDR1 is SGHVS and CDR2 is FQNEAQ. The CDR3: CASSSDRGPNQPQHF. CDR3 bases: TGTGCCAGCAGCTCCGACAGGGGGCCCAATCAGCCCCAGCATTTT.

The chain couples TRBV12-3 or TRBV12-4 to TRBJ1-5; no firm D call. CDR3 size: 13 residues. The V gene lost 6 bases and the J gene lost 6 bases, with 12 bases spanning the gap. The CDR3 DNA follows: TGTGCCAGCAGCACAAGTTTATCTCAGCCCCAGCATTTT. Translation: CASSTSLSQPQHF.

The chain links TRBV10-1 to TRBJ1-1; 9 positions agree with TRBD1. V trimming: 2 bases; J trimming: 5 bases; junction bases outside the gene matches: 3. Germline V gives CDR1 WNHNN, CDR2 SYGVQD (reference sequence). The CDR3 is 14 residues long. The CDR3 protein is CASSEHRGLTEAFF. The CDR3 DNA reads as TGCGCCAGCAGTGAGCACAGGGGGCTGACTGAAGCTTTCTTT.

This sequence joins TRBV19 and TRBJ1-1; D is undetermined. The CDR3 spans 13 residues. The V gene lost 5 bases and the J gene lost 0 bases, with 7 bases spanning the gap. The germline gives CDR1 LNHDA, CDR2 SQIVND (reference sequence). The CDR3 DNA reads TGTGCCAGTAGTTTCCAAATGAACACTGAAGCTTTCTTT. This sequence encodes CASSFQMNTEAFF.